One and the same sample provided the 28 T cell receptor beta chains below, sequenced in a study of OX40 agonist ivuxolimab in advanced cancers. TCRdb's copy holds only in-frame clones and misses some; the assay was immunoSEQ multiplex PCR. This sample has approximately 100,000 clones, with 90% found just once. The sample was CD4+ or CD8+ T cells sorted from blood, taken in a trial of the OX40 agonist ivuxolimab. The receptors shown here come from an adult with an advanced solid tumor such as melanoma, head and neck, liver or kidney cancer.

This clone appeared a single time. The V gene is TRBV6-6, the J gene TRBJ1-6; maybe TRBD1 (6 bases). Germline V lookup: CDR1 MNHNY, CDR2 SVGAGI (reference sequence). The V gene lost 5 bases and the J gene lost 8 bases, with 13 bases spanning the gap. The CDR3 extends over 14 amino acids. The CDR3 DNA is TGTGCCAGCAGTCCTACAGGGCGCGATTCACCCCTCCACTTT. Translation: CASSPTGRDSPLHF.

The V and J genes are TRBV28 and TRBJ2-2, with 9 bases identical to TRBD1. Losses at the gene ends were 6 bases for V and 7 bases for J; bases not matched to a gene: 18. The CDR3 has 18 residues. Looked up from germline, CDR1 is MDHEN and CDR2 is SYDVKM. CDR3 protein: CASSQQRFRTGAYGELFF. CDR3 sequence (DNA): TGTGCCAGCAGCCAGCAGAGATTTAGGACAGGGGCCTACGGGGAGCTGTTTTTT.

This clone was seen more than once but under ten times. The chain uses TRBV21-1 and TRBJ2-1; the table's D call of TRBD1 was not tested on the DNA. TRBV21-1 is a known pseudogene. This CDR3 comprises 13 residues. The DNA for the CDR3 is TGTGCCAGCAGAGGACAGGGTGAGAATGAGCAGTTCTTC. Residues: CASRGQGENEQFF.

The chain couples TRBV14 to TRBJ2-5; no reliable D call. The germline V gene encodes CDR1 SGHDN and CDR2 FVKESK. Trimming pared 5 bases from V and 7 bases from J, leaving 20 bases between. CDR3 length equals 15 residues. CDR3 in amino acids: CASSSFSGMIRTQYF. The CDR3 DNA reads TGTGCCAGCAGCTCGTTCTCTGGGATGATCAGGACCCAGTACTTC.

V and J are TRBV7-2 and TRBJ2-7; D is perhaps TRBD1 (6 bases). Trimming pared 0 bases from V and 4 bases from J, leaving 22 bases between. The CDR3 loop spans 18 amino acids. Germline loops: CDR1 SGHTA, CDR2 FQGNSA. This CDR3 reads CASSLAPPGATIQYEQYF. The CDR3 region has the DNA TGTGCCAGCAGCTTAGCGCCCCCAGGGGCCACAATCCAGTACGAGCAGTACTTC.

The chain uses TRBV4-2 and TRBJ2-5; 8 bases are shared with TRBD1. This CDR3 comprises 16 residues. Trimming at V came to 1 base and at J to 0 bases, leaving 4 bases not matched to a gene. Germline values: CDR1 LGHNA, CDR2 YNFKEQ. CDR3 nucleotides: TGTGCCAGCAGCCAAGCGGCAGGGGGCGACCAAGAGACCCAGTACTTC. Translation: CASSQAAGGDQETQYF.

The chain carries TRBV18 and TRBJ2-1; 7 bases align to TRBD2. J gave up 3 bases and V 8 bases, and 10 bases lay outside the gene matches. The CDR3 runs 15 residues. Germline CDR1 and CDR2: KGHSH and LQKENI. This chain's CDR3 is CASITGGSFYNEQFF. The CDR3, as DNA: TGTGCCAGCATCACTGGCGGGAGCTTCTACAATGAGCAGTTCTTC.

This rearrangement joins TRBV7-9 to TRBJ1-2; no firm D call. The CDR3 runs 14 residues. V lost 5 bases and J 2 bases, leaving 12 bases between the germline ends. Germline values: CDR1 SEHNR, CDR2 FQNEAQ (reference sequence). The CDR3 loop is CASSPVTPNYGYTF. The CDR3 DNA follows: TGTGCCAGCAGCCCGGTGACACCAAACTATGGCTACACCTTC.

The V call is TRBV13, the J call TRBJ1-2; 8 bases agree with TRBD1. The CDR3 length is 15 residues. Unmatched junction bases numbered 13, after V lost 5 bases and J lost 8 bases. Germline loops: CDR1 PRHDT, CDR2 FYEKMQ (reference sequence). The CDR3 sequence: CASSLRAGGVLGYTF. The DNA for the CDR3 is TGTGCCAGCAGCCTGCGGGCAGGGGGCGTCTTGGGCTACACCTTC. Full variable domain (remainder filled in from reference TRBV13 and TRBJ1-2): AAGVIQSPRHLIKEKRETATLKCYPIPRHDTVYWYQQGPGQDPQFLISFYEKMQSDKGSIPDRFSAQQFSDYHSELNMSSLELGDSALYFCASSLRAGGVLGYTFGSGTRLTVV.

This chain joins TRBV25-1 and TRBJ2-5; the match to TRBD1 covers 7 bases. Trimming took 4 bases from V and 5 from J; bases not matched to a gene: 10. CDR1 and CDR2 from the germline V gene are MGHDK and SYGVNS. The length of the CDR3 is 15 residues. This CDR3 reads CASSGPGGTSETQYF. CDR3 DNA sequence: TGTGCCAGCAGTGGGCCAGGGGGAACCAGCGAGACCCAGTACTTC.

CDR3 protein: CASSEWSGQGKYEQYF. In DNA form, the CDR3 reads TGTGCCAGCAGTGAGTGGTCGGGACAGGGGAAATACGAGCAGTACTTC. V gene TRBV28 combines with J gene TRBJ2-7; 10 bases align to TRBD1. Germline values: CDR1 MDHEN, CDR2 SYDVKM. The J segment lost 4 bases and the V segment lost 5 bases, leaving 11 bases of the junction unmatched. The CDR3 is 16 amino acids.

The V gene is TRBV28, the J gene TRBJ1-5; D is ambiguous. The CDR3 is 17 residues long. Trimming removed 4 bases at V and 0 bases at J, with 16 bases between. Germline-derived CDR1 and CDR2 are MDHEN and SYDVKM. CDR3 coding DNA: TGTGCCAGCAGTTCCTCCCTCGGGATCGTTAGCAATCAGCCCCAGCATTTT. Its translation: CASSSSLGIVSNQPQHF. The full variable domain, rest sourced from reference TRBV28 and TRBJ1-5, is DVKVTQSSRYLVKRTGEKVFLECVQDMDHENMFWYRQDPGLGLRLIYFSYDVKMKEKGDIPEGYSVSREKKERFSLILESASTNQTSMYLCASSSSLGIVSNQPQHFGDGTRLSIL.

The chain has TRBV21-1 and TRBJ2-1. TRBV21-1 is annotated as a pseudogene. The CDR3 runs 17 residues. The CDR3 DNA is TGTGCCAGCAGCTCGAGGCCCCCATGTGGGGGTACCAATGAGCAGTTCTTC. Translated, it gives CASSSRPPCGGTNEQFF.

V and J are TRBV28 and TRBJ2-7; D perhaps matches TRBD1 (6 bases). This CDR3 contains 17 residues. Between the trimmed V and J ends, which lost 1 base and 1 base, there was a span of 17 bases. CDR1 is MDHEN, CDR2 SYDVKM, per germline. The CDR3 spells CASSLYPWAGTSYEQYF. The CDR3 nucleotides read TGTGCCAGCAGTTTATATCCGTGGGCAGGGACATCCTACGAGCAGTACTTC.

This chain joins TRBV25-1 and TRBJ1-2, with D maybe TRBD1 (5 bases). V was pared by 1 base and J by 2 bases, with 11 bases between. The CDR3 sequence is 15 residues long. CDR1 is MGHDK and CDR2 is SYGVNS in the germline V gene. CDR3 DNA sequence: TGTGCCAGCAGTGAATTTGGCGAGGGGAACTATGGCTACACCTTC. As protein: CASSEFGEGNYGYTF.

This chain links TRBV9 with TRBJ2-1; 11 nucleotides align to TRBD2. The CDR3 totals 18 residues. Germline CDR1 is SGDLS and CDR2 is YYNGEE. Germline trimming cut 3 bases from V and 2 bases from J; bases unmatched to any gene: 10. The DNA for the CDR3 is TGTGCCAGCAGCGCCCGTATACTAGCGGGAGTAACCTACAATGAGCAGTTCTTC. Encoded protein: CASSARILAGVTYNEQFF. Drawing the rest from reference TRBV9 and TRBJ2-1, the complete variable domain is DSGVTQTPKHLITATGQRVTLRCSPRSGDLSVYWYQQSLDQGLQFLIQYYNGEERAKGNILERFSAQQFPDLHSELNLSSLELGDSALYFCASSARILAGVTYNEQFFGPGTRLTVL.

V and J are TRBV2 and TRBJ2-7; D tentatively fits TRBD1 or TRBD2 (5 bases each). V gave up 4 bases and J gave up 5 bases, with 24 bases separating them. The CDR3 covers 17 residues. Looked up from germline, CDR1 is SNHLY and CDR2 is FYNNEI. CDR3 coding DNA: TGTGCCAGCAGTGCCCGGGTATGGGGGAGAAGGAGTAACGAGCAGTACTTC. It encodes CASSARVWGRRSNEQYF.

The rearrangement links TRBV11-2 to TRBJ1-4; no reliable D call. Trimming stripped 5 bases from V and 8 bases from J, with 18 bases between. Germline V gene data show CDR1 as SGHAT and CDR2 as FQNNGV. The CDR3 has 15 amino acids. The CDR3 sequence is CASSQNPDGSEKLFF. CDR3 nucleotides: TGTGCCAGCAGCCAAAATCCGGACGGGTCGGAAAAACTGTTTTTT. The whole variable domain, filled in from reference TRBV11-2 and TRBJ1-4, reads EAGVAQSPRYKIIEKRQSVAFWCNPISGHATLYWYQQILGQGPKLLIQFQNNGVVDDSQLPKDRFSAERLKGVDSTLKIQPAKLEDSAVYLCASSQNPDGSEKLFFGSGTQLSVL.

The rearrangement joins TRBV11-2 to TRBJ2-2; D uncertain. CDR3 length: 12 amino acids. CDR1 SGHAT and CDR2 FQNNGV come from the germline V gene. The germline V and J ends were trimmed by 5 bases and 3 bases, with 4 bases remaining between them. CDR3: CASSPDTGELFF. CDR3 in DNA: TGTGCCAGCAGCCCAGACACCGGGGAGCTGTTTTTT.

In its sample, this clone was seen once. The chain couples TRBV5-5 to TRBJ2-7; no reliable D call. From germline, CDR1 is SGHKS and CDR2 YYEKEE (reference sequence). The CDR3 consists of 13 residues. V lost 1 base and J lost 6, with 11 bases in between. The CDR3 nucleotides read TGTGCCAGCAGCTTGCTAACCAGGCGCGAGCAGTACTTC. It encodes CASSLLTRREQYF.

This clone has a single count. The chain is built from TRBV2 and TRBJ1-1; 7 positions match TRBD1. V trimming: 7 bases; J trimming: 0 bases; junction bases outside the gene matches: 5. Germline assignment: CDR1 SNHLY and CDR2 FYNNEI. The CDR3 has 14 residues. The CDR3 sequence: CASTKDRMNTEAFF. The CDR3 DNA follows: TGTGCCAGCACCAAGGACAGGATGAACACTGAAGCTTTCTTT.

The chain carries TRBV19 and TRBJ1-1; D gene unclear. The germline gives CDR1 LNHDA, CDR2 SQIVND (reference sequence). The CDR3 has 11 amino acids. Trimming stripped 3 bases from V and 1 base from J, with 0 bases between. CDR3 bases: TGTGCCAGTAGTATGAACACTGAAGCTTTCTTT. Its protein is CASSMNTEAFF.

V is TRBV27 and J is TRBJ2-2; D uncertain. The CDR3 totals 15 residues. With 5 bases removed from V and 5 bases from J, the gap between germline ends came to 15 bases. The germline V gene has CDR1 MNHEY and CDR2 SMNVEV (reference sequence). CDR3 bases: TGTGCCAGCAGTCTCAGTCGGGTTGAAACCGGGGAGCTGTTTTTT. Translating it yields CASSLSRVETGELFF.

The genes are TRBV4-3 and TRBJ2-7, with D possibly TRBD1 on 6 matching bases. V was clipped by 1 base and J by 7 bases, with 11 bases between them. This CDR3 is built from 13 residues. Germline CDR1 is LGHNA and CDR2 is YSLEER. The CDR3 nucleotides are TGCGCCAGCAGCCAAGTACAGGGTGGGGAGCAGTACTTC. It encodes CASSQVQGGEQYF.

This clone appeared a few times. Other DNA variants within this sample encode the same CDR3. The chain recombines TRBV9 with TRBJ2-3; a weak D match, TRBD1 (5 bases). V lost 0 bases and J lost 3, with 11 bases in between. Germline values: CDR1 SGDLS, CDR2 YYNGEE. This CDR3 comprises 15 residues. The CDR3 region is CASSVGAGKTDTQYF. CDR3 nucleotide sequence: TGTGCCAGCAGCGTAGGAGCAGGGAAGACAGATACGCAGTATTTT.

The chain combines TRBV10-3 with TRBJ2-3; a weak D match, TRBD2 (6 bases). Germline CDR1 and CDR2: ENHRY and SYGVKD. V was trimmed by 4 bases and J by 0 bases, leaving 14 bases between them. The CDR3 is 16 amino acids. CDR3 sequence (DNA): TGTGCCATCAGTGTGGGCGGGGAGCCAAGCACAGATACGCAGTATTTT. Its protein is CAISVGGEPSTDTQYF.

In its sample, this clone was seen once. The CDR3 region has the DNA TGTGCCAGCAGTTATAGGGGGACAGGGCCGGGAGGAGAGACCCAGTACTTC. Amino acid sequence: CASSYRGTGPGGETQYF. The chain couples TRBV28 to TRBJ2-5, with 9 bases lining up with TRBD1. J was trimmed by 4 bases and V by 4 bases; bases with no gene match: 13. The CDR3 has 17 amino acids. Germline V gene sequence: CDR1 MDHEN, CDR2 SYDVKM.

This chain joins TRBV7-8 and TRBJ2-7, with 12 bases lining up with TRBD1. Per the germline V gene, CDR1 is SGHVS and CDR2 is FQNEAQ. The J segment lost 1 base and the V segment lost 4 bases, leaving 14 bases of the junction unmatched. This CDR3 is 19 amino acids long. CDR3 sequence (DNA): TGTGCCAGCAGCTCATGGGGACAGGGGGCCTCAAAGTATTCCTACGAGCAGTACTTC. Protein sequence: CASSSWGQGASKYSYEQYF.